The 3 T cell receptor beta chains given below trace back to one sample, sequenced in a study of identical twins. TCRdb ran MiXCR on the 5' RACE reads and lists one entry per CDR3 protein. The table has 500,000 to 600,000 distinct CDR3 sequences, 22% seen once; the top ten hold around 0.9%. The same data also contributed to another study, on T cells expressing NK-cell markers.

Sequencing was done on a sample of CD4+ T cells sorted from blood. Receptor source: a woman between 18 and 29 years old in good health.

This chain links TRBV18 with TRBJ2-3; D is unclear. V was pared by 0 bases and J by 5 bases, with 12 bases between. CDR1 KGHSH and CDR2 LQKENI come from the germline V gene. The CDR3 runs 15 residues. The CDR3 coding sequence is TGTGCCAGCTCACCACCCACCACTCGCGGAGATACGCAGTATTTT. This translates into CASSPPTTRGDTQYF.

The rearrangement uses TRBV5-1 and TRBJ2-3, with 8 bases identical to TRBD2. The CDR3 runs to 18 residues. Unmatched junction bases numbered 11, after V lost 2 bases and J lost 0 bases. Germline loops: CDR1 SGHRS, CDR2 YFSETQ. The CDR3 reads CASSFARILAESTDTQYF. In nucleotides, the CDR3 is TGCGCCAGCAGCTTTGCCCGGATACTAGCGGAGAGCACAGATACGCAGTATTTT.

This clonotype occurred many times. The chain links TRBV5-1 to TRBJ1-2, with 9 bases that match TRBD1. This CDR3 has 14 amino acids. Germline CDR1 and CDR2: SGHRS and YFSETQ. J was trimmed by 5 bases and V by 4 bases; bases with no gene match: 6. The CDR3 loop is CASSQGTGSYGYTF. The CDR3 coding sequence is TGCGCCAGCAGCCAAGGGACAGGGTCATATGGCTACACCTTC.